This TCR beta chain derives from a study of blood T cell repertoires in COVID-19. The V and J ends lost 4 bases and 4 bases, in that order; junction bases with no gene match: 5. Germline V gene lookup returns CDR1 SGHKS and CDR2 YYEKEE (reference sequence). There are 14 residues in the CDR3. Generated by immunoSEQ multiplex PCR, the TCRdb table keeps only in-frame clones and is missing some. Altogether some 190,000 clones are present, 75% to 85% being singletons, with the ten largest covering around 4.5%. The chain has TRBV5-5 and TRBJ2-5; 9 nucleotides align to TRBD1. This TCR came from a man aged 30 to 45 with acute COVID-19. Sequenced sample: PBMCs or T cells enriched from blood (not recorded which). CDR3 sequence reads: CASSRTGVVETQYF. CDR3 DNA: TGTGCCAGCAGCCGGACAGGGGTTGTAGAGACCCAGTACTTC.